This entry lists 29 T cell receptor beta chains sequenced from one sample in a study of Ad26.COV2.S vaccination and SARS-CoV-2 variants. Sequenced by immunoSEQ multiplex PCR; TCRdb stores in-frame clones only, minus some. The sample has about 350,000 clones, around 89% seen once. Treatment denoted: some 19 received Ad26.COV2.S at low or high dose, single or two shots; 5 received placebo; per-sample allocation not given. Material that was analyzed had been drawn on day 63 after the first vaccine or placebo injection. Sequencing used peripheral blood, obtained in a trial of Ad26.COV2.S vaccine versus placebo. These receptor sequences come from a person between 18 and 60 years old who received the Ad26.COV2.S COVID-19 vaccine or a placebo.

The gene calls are TRBV19 and TRBJ2-7; 8 nucleotides line up with TRBD2. The CDR3 covers 15 residues. Trimming cost V 3 bases and J 2 bases; bases outside gene matches: 6. The germline gives CDR1 LNHDA, CDR2 SQIVND (reference sequence). As DNA, the CDR3 is TGTGCCAGTAGTATCCGAGCGGGGGCAGCCTACGAGCAGTACTTC. It is translated as CASSIRAGAAYEQYF.

This sequence joins TRBV5-1 and TRBJ1-6; TRBD1 is a possible D gene (6 bases). The V end was cut by 6 bases, the J end by 6 bases, with 16 bases between. The CDR3 runs to 15 residues. CDR1 is SGHRS, CDR2 YFSETQ, per germline. The CDR3: CASTLEGDSNSPLHF. The CDR3 DNA follows: TGCGCCAGCACCCTGGAGGGGGATAGTAATTCACCCCTCCACTTT.

In this sample, this clone turned up a few times. The chain employs TRBV5-4 and TRBJ2-7; D gene unclear. The V end lost 0 bases, the J end lost 0 bases, and 10 bases lay between the germline ends. The CDR3 sequence is 15 residues long. Looked up from germline, CDR1 is SGHNT and CDR2 is YYREEE (reference sequence). The chain's CDR3 is CASSLVGSSSYEQYF. CDR3 nucleotides: TGTGCCAGCAGCTTGGTAGGGTCGAGCTCCTACGAGCAGTACTTC. Full variable domain (missing parts from reference TRBV5-4 and TRBJ2-7): ETGVTQSPTHLIKTRGQQVTLRCSSQSGHNTVSWYQQALGQGPQFIFQYYREEENGRGNFPPRFSGLQFPNYSSELNVNALELDDSALYLCASSLVGSSSYEQYFGPGTRLTVT.

This chain links TRBV6-5 with TRBJ2-7, with D possibly matching TRBD2 (7 bases). The CDR3 length is 14 residues. Germline loops: CDR1 MNHEY, CDR2 SVGAGI. With 8 bases removed from V and 5 bases from J, the gap between germline ends came to 19 bases. The CDR3 region has the DNA TGTGCCAGCCAAGGGGGGGCTAGCAACCACGAGCAGTACTTC. Translation: CASQGGASNHEQYF.

The V call is TRBV28, the J call TRBJ1-4; D is unresolved. The CDR3 sequence is 16 residues long. V lost 3 bases to trimming and J lost 0 bases, with 11 bases between them. CDR1 and CDR2 (germline): MDHEN, SYDVKM. This chain's CDR3 is CASSFNIKATNEKLFF. CDR3 in DNA: TGTGCCAGCAGTTTCAATATCAAGGCAACTAATGAAAAACTGTTTTTT.

This chain links TRBV10-3 with TRBJ1-3, with 9 bases fitting TRBD1. The germline V gene encodes CDR1 ENHRY and CDR2 SYGVKD. This CDR3 is 13 amino acids long. The V and J ends lost 5 bases and 7 bases, in that order; junction bases with no gene match: 3. The CDR3 protein is CAISFGQGNTIYF. The CDR3 DNA reads TGTGCCATCAGTTTTGGACAGGGGAACACCATATATTTT.

The CDR3 here is CSVEQGARGYGYTF. The CDR3 DNA reads TGCAGCGTTGAACAGGGGGCGCGCGGCTATGGCTACACCTTC. The V and J genes are TRBV29-1 and TRBJ1-2, with TRBD1 matching 8 bases. There are 14 residues in the CDR3. The germline CDR1 and CDR2 sequences are SQVTM and ANQGSEA. The V segment lost 2 bases and the J segment 4 bases; nucleotides outside the gene matches: 6.

This clone came up once. This chain joins TRBV5-4 and TRBJ2-7, with D hard to call. The CDR3 runs 18 residues. Germline CDR1 reads SGHNT; CDR2 reads YYREEE (reference sequence). Trimming shortened V by 0 bases and J by 0 bases, and 19 bases separated the two germline ends. CDR3 in DNA: TGTGCCAGCAGCTTGGCCTCGTACGCCCCAACGGACTCCTACGAGCAGTACTTC. This encodes CASSLASYAPTDSYEQYF. Full variable domain (remainder filled in from reference TRBV5-4 and TRBJ2-7): ETGVTQSPTHLIKTRGQQVTLRCSSQSGHNTVSWYQQALGQGPQFIFQYYREEENGRGNFPPRFSGLQFPNYSSELNVNALELDDSALYLCASSLASYAPTDSYEQYFGPGTRLTVT.

The genes are TRBV4-2 and TRBJ1-6; D remains unclear. Trimming stripped 1 base from V and 9 bases from J, with 7 bases between. Per the germline V gene, CDR1 is LGHNA and CDR2 is YNFKEQ. The CDR3 is 13 amino acids. CDR3 loop: CASSQGTSSPLHF. CDR3 nucleotide sequence: TGTGCCAGCAGCCAAGGGACGTCTTCACCCCTCCACTTT.

This chain links TRBV10-3 with TRBJ2-6, with 7 nucleotides matching TRBD1. Germline V gene data show CDR1 as ENHRY and CDR2 as SYGVKD. The trim removed 3 bases at V and 5 bases at J, leaving 7 bases unmatched. This CDR3 contains 16 residues. The CDR3 is CAISDQTGERANVLTF. CDR3 DNA sequence: TGTGCCATCAGTGATCAAACAGGGGAGAGGGCCAACGTCCTGACTTTC.

This clone was seen only once. CDR3 loop: CASSWRLAKNIQYF. CDR3 DNA sequence: TGTGCCAGCAGCTGGCGACTTGCCAAAAACATTCAGTACTTC. This rearrangement joins TRBV9 to TRBJ2-4; D remains ambiguous. There are 14 residues in the CDR3. V was trimmed by 4 bases and J by 1 base, leaving 9 bases between them. CDR1 SGDLS and CDR2 YYNGEE come from the germline V gene.

In DNA form, the CDR3 reads TGTGCCAGCAGCTCAAGGACAGCCGCCTACGAGCAGTACTTC. Residues: CASSSRTAAYEQYF. The gene calls are TRBV5-6 and TRBJ2-7; possible D gene TRBD1, 6 bases. CDR1 is SGHDT, CDR2 YYEEEE, per germline. Trimming pared 3 bases from V and 2 bases from J, leaving 12 bases between. CDR3 length: 14 amino acids.

J is TRBJ2-1 and V is TRBV28, with 7 bases identical to TRBD2. The germline gives CDR1 MDHEN, CDR2 SYDVKM. The CDR3 is 14 amino acids. With V trimmed by 5 bases and J by 9 bases, 10 bases remained unmatched. CDR3 nucleotide sequence: TGTGCCAGCAGTCCTGGACTAGTTGCCACTGAGCAGTTCTTC. This gives the protein CASSPGLVATEQFF.

Concerning this clone itself: Mismatch with germline at one junction end may stem from a read error. The V gene is TRBV6-5, the J gene TRBJ2-1; D is perhaps TRBD2 (5 bases). Germline lookup yields CDR1 MNHEY and CDR2 SVGAGI. The CDR3 extends over 14 amino acids. The CDR3 DNA follows: TGTGCCAGCAGTTACTCGACTAACTACAATGAGCGGTTCTTC. As protein: CASSYSTNYNERFF.

The chain links TRBV7-2 to TRBJ1-2; D call uncertain. Between the trimmed V and J ends, which lost 4 bases and 3 bases, there was a span of 9 bases. The CDR3 has 13 amino acids. Looked up from germline, CDR1 is SGHTA and CDR2 is FQGNSA. The CDR3 here is CASSSPPHYGYTF. As DNA, the CDR3 is TGTGCCAGCAGCTCCCCCCCCCACTATGGCTACACCTTC.

V gene TRBV6-4 combines with J gene TRBJ2-2; D tentatively reads TRBD1 or TRBD2 (5 bases each). The CDR3 sequence is 14 residues long. Germline CDR1 and CDR2: MRHNA and SNTAGT. Trimming stripped 0 bases from V and 5 bases from J, with 7 bases between. The CDR3 DNA sequence: TGTGCCAGCAGTGACTCCTGGGGGACCGGGGAGCTGTTTTTT. Protein product: CASSDSWGTGELFF.

The V gene is TRBV11-2, the J gene TRBJ2-5, with D unclear. The CDR3 totals 13 residues. V lost 1 base, J lost 4 bases, and 7 bases lay in between. In germline, CDR1 is SGHAT, CDR2 FQNNGV. CDR3 residues: CASSLVRRETQYF. The CDR3 coding sequence is TGTGCCAGCAGCTTAGTCAGACGAGAGACCCAGTACTTC.

The rearrangement joins TRBV6-6 to TRBJ1-2, with a possible D match to TRBD1 (5 bases). V lost 6 bases and J lost 8, with 25 bases in between. The germline V gene has CDR1 MNHNY and CDR2 SVGAGI (reference sequence). The CDR3 totals 16 residues. The CDR3 here is CASSPRDGGESEGYTF. The DNA of the CDR3 is TGTGCCAGCAGCCCAAGGGACGGGGGAGAGAGTGAGGGCTACACCTTC.

The chain joins TRBV19 to TRBJ2-3; possible D gene TRBD2, 5 bases. V lost 6 bases, J lost 5 bases, and 9 bases lay in between. Germline CDR1 is LNHDA and CDR2 is SQIVND (reference sequence). This CDR3 spans 12 amino acids. CDR3 protein: CASRDSIDTQYF. The CDR3 nucleotides read TGTGCCAGTAGGGACTCAATAGATACGCAGTATTTT.

This chain links TRBV27 with TRBJ1-4; TRBD1 is a possible D gene (5 bases). CDR3 size: 15 residues. Germline-derived CDR1 and CDR2 are MNHEY and SMNVEV (reference sequence). Trimming shortened V by 6 bases and J by 0 bases, and 11 bases separated the two germline ends. The CDR3 loop is CASSPGAATNEKLFF. Here the CDR3 DNA reads TGTGCCAGCAGCCCCGGGGCCGCAACTAATGAAAAACTGTTTTTT.

This chain connects TRBV18 to TRBJ2-2, with a possible D match to TRBD1 (6 bases). This CDR3 has 17 residues. V lost 3 bases, J lost 0 bases, and 14 bases lay in between. Germline CDR1 KGHSH, CDR2 LQKENI. CDR3 region: CASSPTLTGTNTGELFF. Here the CDR3 DNA reads TGTGCCAGCTCACCCACCTTAACAGGGACGAACACCGGGGAGCTGTTTTTT.

The chain is built from TRBV2 and TRBJ1-5; D is uncertain. The length of the CDR3 is 14 residues. Germline CDR1 is SNHLY and CDR2 is FYNNEI. The V gene lost 6 bases and the J gene lost 0 bases, with 9 bases spanning the gap. CDR3 bases: TGTGCCAGCAGCGTCCGGGATAGCAATCAGCCCCAGCATTTT. Its translation is CASSVRDSNQPQHF.

V usage is TRBV5-1 and J usage is TRBJ1-2, with TRBD1 matching 9 bases. Germline trimming cut 0 bases from V and 6 bases from J; bases unmatched to any gene: 6. The CDR3 is 15 amino acids. CDR1 is SGHRS, CDR2 YFSETQ, per germline. DNA for the CDR3: TGCGCCAGCAGCTTGGAGGGACAGGGTATGGATGGCTACACCTTC. Protein product: CASSLEGQGMDGYTF. The entire variable domain, with the rest obtained from reference TRBV5-1 and TRBJ1-2, is as follows: KAGVTQTPRYLIKTRGQQVTLSCSPISGHRSVSWYQQTPGQGLQFLFEYFSETQRNKGNFPGRFSGRQFSNSRSEMNVSTLELGDSALYLCASSLEGQGMDGYTFGSGTRLTVV.

This clone was seen only once. This chain uses TRBV19 with TRBJ1-1, with D possibly matching TRBD1 (5 bases). CDR1 and CDR2 from the germline V gene are LNHDA and SQIVND (reference sequence). V lost 4 bases to trimming and J lost 1 base, with 16 bases between them. The CDR3 is 16 amino acids. The DNA for the CDR3 is TGTGCCAGTAGTACGTTCACCGGGACTGCGAACACTGAAGCTTTCTTT. Amino acids: CASSTFTGTANTEAFF.

The rearrangement uses TRBV6-2 or TRBV6-3 and TRBJ1-5; D is unclear. Germline loops: CDR1 MNHEY, CDR2 SVGEGT. The CDR3 covers 15 residues. The V gene lost 5 bases and the J gene lost 0 bases, with 11 bases spanning the gap. The CDR3 region has the DNA TGTGCCAGCAGTCCCCGGCGTTATAGCAATCAGCCCCAGCATTTT. Translating it yields CASSPRRYSNQPQHF.

V usage is TRBV18 and J usage is TRBJ1-2, with 8 bases matching TRBD1. V lost 3 bases and J lost 4; bases outside the gene matches: 1. Germline V gene data show CDR1 as KGHSH and CDR2 as LQKENI. The CDR3 contains 13 residues. CDR3 sequence (DNA): TGTGCCAGCTCACCGGGACAGGCCTATGGCTACACCTTC. Translating it yields CASSPGQAYGYTF.

The chain uses TRBV21-1 and TRBJ2-5; TRBD1 is the table's D call, not checked against the DNA. TRBV21-1 represents a pseudogene. The CDR3 has 17 amino acids. The CDR3 DNA sequence: TGTGCCAGCAGCAAAAAGGGCAGGGTAATTAAACAAGAGACCCAGTACTTC. Residues: CASSKKGRVIKQETQYF.

This clone was observed a single time. The chain is built from TRBV5-1 and TRBJ2-2; 8 nucleotides align to TRBD1. With V trimmed by 0 bases and J by 5 bases, 9 bases remained unmatched. CDR1 and CDR2 (germline): SGHRS, YFSETQ. This CDR3 is built from 17 residues. CDR3 loop: CASSLVGRGRLTGELFF. For the CDR3, the DNA is TGCGCCAGCAGCTTGGTGGGCAGGGGGCGTTTAACCGGGGAGCTGTTTTTT.

V usage is TRBV6-5 and J usage is TRBJ1-5, with D hard to call. This CDR3 has 13 residues. V lost 8 bases to trimming and J lost 5 bases, with 13 bases between them. Germline-derived CDR1 and CDR2 are MNHEY and SVGAGI. This chain's CDR3 is CASLGSGDQPQHF. The CDR3 DNA follows: TGTGCCAGCCTCGGGTCTGGTGATCAGCCCCAGCATTTT.